This passage covers 15 T cell receptor beta chains from one sample sequenced in a study of T-cell memory formation after mild COVID-19. TCRdb passed the 5' RACE reads through MiXCR, listing each CDR3 protein once. The sample records some 410,000 distinct CDR3 sequences, around 22% being singletons. The sample comprised PBMCs or a T cell subset sorted from them (not recorded which). These TCRs come from an adult woman who had mild COVID-19 (a few samples of this study predate the infection). Cell type and time point are not known.

The V call is TRBV5-1, the J call TRBJ2-5, with 8 bases matching TRBD2. This CDR3 spans 17 amino acids. CDR1 is SGHRS and CDR2 is YFSETQ in the germline V gene. The junction had 13 bases not matched to a gene; V was cut back by 3 bases and J by 3 bases. CDR3 residues: CASSSGGGRLREETQYF. CDR3 bases: TGCGCCAGCAGCTCCGGGGGCGGGAGGTTAAGGGAAGAGACCCAGTACTTC.

The J gene is TRBJ2-7, the V gene TRBV10-3; D possibly corresponds to TRBD2 (6 bases). The V end lost 4 bases, the J end lost 1 base, and 11 bases lay between the germline ends. Germline assignment: CDR1 ENHRY and CDR2 SYGVKD. The CDR3 length is 14 residues. CDR3 loop: CAISGLGSSYEQYF. In DNA, the CDR3 is TGTGCCATCAGTGGTCTCGGGAGTTCCTACGAGCAGTACTTC.

The chain uses TRBV4-1 and TRBJ1-5, with unresolved D. Germline V gene data show CDR1 as MGHRA and CDR2 as YSYEKL. The ends were cut back, 0 bases at V and 0 bases at J, with 6 bases in the middle. The CDR3 contains 15 residues. The CDR3 DNA is TGCGCCAGCAGCCAAGATCCCTATAGCAATCAGCCCCAGCATTTT. Amino acid sequence: CASSQDPYSNQPQHF.

This clonotype was detected many times. The chain carries TRBV5-1 and TRBJ2-1; 11 bases fit TRBD2. The CDR3 covers 17 residues. The germline V gene has CDR1 SGHRS and CDR2 YFSETQ. Losses at the gene ends were 0 bases for V and 7 bases for J; bases not matched to a gene: 9. In DNA, the CDR3 is TGCGCCAGCAGCTTGGGTTCTATAGCGGGAGGGCTGAATGAGCAGTTCTTC. This sequence encodes CASSLGSIAGGLNEQFF.

The chain joins TRBV7-9 to TRBJ2-1; possible D gene TRBD2, 5 bases. CDR1 SEHNR and CDR2 FQNEAQ come from the germline V gene (reference sequence). V was trimmed by 1 base and J by 10 bases, leaving 8 bases between them. The CDR3 runs 12 residues. CDR3 DNA: TGTGCCAGCAGCTTAGATACGGGAGAGCAGTTCTTC. Protein sequence: CASSLDTGEQFF.

This chain connects TRBV30 to TRBJ1-3; D not certain. The CDR3 has 13 residues. The germline V gene encodes CDR1 GTSNPN and CDR2 SVGIG (reference sequence). With 4 bases removed from V and 0 bases from J, the gap between germline ends came to 7 bases. CDR3 in amino acids: CAWTLFSGNTIYF. DNA for the CDR3: TGTGCCTGGACTCTGTTCTCTGGAAACACCATATATTTT.

The gene calls are TRBV12-5 and TRBJ1-1; D gene ambiguous. V lost 6 bases and J lost 5, with 13 bases in between. The CDR3 has 13 residues. CDR1 is LGHNT and CDR2 is FRNRAP in the germline V gene. The CDR3 DNA reads TGTGCTAGTGGGCCGGACCTGGGGACTGAAGCTTTCTTT. Translating gives CASGPDLGTEAFF. The whole variable domain, filled in from reference TRBV12-5 and TRBJ1-1, reads DARVTQTPRHKVTEMGQEVTMRCQPILGHNTVFWYRQTMMQGLELLAYFRNRAPLDDSGMPKDRFSAEMPDATLATLKIQPSEPRDSAVYFCASGPDLGTEAFFGQGTRLTVV.

V gene TRBV29-1 combines with J gene TRBJ2-5; 10 bases map to TRBD2. Trimming at V came to 5 bases and at J to 5 bases, leaving 11 bases not matched to a gene. The CDR3 is made up of 15 amino acids. Germline V lookup: CDR1 SQVTM, CDR2 ANQGSEA. The CDR3 spells CSVSTGTSVLETQYF. The CDR3 coding sequence is TGCAGCGTTTCAACCGGGACTAGCGTGTTGGAGACCCAGTACTTC.

This rearrangement joins TRBV5-1 to TRBJ2-7; D ambiguous. V was trimmed by 4 bases and J by 0 bases, leaving 8 bases between them. The CDR3 totals 13 residues. Germline lookup yields CDR1 SGHRS and CDR2 YFSETQ. The CDR3 reads CASSAPASYEQYF. CDR3 nucleotides: TGCGCCAGCAGCGCCCCAGCCTCCTACGAGCAGTACTTC.

The chain recombines TRBV14 with TRBJ2-3; D not certain. The ends were cut back, 0 bases at V and 0 bases at J, with 13 bases in the middle. The CDR3 spans 17 residues. Germline CDR1 reads SGHDN; CDR2 reads FVKESK. In DNA form, the CDR3 reads TGTGCCAGCAGCCAAGATTCGGGCAGCCCTAGCACAGATACGCAGTATTTT. This translates into CASSQDSGSPSTDTQYF.

The chain is built from TRBV9 and TRBJ1-5; D is unresolved. The length of the CDR3 is 14 residues. Germline CDR1 and CDR2: SGDLS and YYNGEE. V lost 4 bases, J lost 4 bases, and 12 bases lay in between. CDR3 region: CASSPGLTNQPQHF. DNA for the CDR3: TGTGCCAGCAGCCCGGGCCTCACTAATCAGCCCCAGCATTTT.

J is TRBJ2-7 and V is TRBV6-6, with 8 nucleotides matching TRBD2. After removal of 7 bases from V and 6 bases from J, the junction contained 8 bases not matched to a gene. The germline gives CDR1 MNHNY, CDR2 SVGAGI (reference sequence). The CDR3 loop spans 13 amino acids. CDR3 amino acids: CASMAGGSTEQYF. CDR3 DNA sequence: TGTGCCAGCATGGCGGGAGGTTCGACCGAGCAGTACTTC.

The V call is TRBV6-1, the J call TRBJ1-6, with D perhaps TRBD1 (6 bases). Germline CDR1 MNHNS, CDR2 SASEGT. The V gene lost 6 bases and the J gene lost 10 bases, with 10 bases spanning the gap. The CDR3 contains 12 residues. DNA of the CDR3: TGTGCCAGCAGACAGGGTGGGTCACCCCTCCACTTT. It translates to CASRQGGSPLHF.

This clonotype was found a few times. V and J are TRBV29-1 and TRBJ2-2; D is ambiguous. Between the trimmed V and J ends, which lost 7 bases and 3 bases, there was a span of 18 bases. Germline CDR1 SQVTM, CDR2 ANQGSEA. This CDR3 is 15 amino acids long. The CDR3, as DNA: TGCAGCGCCCTTCCCCGACATGGGGACACCGGGGAGCTGTTTTTT. Translation: CSALPRHGDTGELFF.

The J gene is TRBJ1-5, the V gene TRBV2, with 7 bases identical to TRBD1. CDR1 is SNHLY and CDR2 is FYNNEI in the germline V gene. V shed 3 bases and J 2 bases; nucleotides not matched to a gene: 7. CDR3 size: 16 residues. This CDR3 reads CASSELQGKGNQPQHF. CDR3 DNA sequence: TGTGCCAGCAGTGAGTTACAGGGGAAGGGCAATCAGCCCCAGCATTTT.